This T cell receptor beta chain was captured in a study of OX40 agonist ivuxolimab in advanced cancers. The overall study: Intravenous ivuxolimab was administered to patients every 2 weeks at 0.01 to 10 mg/kg.

Method: immunoSEQ multiplex PCR; TCRdb's copy keeps in-frame clones and lacks some. The repertoire has roughly 70,000 clones, about 87% of them found once; the top ten carry roughly 0.66%. The CDR3 is 14 residues long. With 5 bases removed from V and 7 bases from J, the gap between germline ends came to 14 bases. CDR1 is SNHLY and CDR2 is FYNNEI in the germline V gene. The sequence was collected from an adult with an advanced solid tumor such as melanoma, head and neck, liver or kidney cancer. The sample was CD4+ or CD8+ T cells sorted from blood, taken in a trial of the OX40 agonist ivuxolimab. This chain joins TRBV2 and TRBJ1-4; D gene ambiguous. CDR3 sequence reads: CASSQEEIGEKLFF. The DNA for the CDR3 is TGTGCCAGCAGTCAGGAGGAGATAGGTGAAAAACTGTTTTTT.